Sequencing of this T cell receptor beta chain was carried out in a study of blood T cell repertoires in COVID-19. Study as a whole: Sample material is recorded as cDNA or gDNA derived from T cells, B-cell-depleted T cells, or PBMCs.

The CDR3 length is 16 residues. Germline V CDR1 and CDR2: KGHSH, LQKENI. V dropped 2 bases and J dropped 5; count of bases not matched to a gene: 5. Enrolled through a virtual design, the participants were between 18 and 89 years of age and came from some 25 US areas. Donors were grouped by their self-reported clinical history. Data came from immunoSEQ multiplex PCR; TCRdb stores just in-frame clones and leaves some out. The sample consists of around 140,000 clones, around four fifths of them appearing once. The sequencing input was PBMCs or T cells enriched from blood (not recorded which). The chain combines TRBV18 with TRBJ2-3; 12 bases fit TRBD1. This clonotype originated in a man aged 35 to 55 with acute COVID-19. This CDR3 reads CASSPSWDRGQDTQYF. The CDR3 DNA reads as TGTGCCAGCTCACCAAGTTGGGACAGGGGGCAAGATACGCAGTATTTT.